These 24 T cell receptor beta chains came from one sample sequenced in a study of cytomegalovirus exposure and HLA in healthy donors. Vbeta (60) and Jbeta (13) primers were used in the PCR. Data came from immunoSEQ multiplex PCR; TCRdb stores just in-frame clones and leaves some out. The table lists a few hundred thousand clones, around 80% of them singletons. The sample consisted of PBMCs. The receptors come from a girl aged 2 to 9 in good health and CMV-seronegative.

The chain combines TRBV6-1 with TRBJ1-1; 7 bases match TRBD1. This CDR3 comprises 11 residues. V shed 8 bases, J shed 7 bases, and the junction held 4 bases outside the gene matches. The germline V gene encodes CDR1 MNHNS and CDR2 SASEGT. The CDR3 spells CASPSGGEAFF. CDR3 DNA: TGTGCCAGCCCGTCAGGGGGTGAAGCTTTCTTT.

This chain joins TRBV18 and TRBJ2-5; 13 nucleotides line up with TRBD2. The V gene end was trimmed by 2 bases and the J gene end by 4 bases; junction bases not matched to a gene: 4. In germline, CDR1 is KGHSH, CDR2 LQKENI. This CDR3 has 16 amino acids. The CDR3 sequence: CASSPELAGGRETQYF. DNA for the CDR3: TGTGCCAGCTCACCAGAACTAGCGGGAGGGAGAGAGACCCAGTACTTC.

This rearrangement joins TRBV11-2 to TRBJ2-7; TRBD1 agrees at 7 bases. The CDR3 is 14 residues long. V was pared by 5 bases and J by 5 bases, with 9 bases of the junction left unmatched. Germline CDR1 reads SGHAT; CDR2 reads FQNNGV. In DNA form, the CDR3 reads TGTGCCAGCAGCCCGCTCAGGGGGAGAAACGAGCAGTACTTC. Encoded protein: CASSPLRGRNEQYF.

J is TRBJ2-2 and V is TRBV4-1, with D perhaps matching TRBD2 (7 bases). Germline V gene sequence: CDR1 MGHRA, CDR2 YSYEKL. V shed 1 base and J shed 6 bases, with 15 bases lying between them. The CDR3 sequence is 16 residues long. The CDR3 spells CASSQVLAGAPGELFF. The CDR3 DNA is TGCGCCAGCAGCCAAGTTTTGGCGGGGGCCCCCGGGGAGCTGTTTTTT.

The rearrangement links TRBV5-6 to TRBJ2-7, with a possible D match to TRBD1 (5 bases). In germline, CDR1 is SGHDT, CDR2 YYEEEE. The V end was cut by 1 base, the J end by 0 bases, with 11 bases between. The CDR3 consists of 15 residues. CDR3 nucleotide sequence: TGTGCCAGCAGCTTGTATCGCAGGGACTCCTACGAGCAGTACTTC. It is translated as CASSLYRRDSYEQYF.

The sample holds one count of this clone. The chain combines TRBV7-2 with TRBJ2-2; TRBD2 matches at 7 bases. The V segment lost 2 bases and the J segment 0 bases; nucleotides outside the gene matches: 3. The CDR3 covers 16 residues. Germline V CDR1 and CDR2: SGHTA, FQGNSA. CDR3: CASSLTSGTNTGELFF. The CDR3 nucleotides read TGTGCCAGCAGCTTAACCAGCGGGACGAACACCGGGGAGCTGTTTTTT.

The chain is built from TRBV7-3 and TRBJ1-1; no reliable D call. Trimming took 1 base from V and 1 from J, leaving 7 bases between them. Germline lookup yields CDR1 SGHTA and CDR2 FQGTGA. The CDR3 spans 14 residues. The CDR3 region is CASSLSSWNTEAFF. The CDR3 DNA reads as TGTGCCAGCAGCTTAAGTTCGTGGAACACTGAAGCTTTCTTT.

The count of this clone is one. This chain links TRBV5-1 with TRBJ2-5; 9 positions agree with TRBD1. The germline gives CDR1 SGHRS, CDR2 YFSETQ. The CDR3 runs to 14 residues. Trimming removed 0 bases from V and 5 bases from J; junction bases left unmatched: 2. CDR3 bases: TGCGCCAGCAGCTTGGGACAGGGGGGGGAGACCCAGTACTTC. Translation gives CASSLGQGGETQYF.

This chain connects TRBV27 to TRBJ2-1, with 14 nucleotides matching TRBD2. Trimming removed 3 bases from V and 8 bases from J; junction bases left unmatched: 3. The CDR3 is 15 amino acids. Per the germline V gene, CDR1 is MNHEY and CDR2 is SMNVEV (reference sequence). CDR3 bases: TGTGCCAGCAGTTTGAGACTAGCGGGGGGGGATGAGCAGTTCTTC. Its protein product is CASSLRLAGGDEQFF.

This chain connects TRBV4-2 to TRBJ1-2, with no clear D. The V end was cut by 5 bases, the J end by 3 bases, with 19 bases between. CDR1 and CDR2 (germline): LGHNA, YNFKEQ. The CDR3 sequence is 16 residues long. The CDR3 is CASSYDVNPADYGYTF. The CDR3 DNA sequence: TGTGCCAGCAGCTATGACGTAAACCCGGCGGACTATGGCTACACCTTC.

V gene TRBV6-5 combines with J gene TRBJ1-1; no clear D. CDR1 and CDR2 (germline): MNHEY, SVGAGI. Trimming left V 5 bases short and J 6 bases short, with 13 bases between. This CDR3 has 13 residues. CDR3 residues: CASSMRGWAEAFF. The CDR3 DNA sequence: TGTGCCAGCAGTATGCGAGGGTGGGCTGAAGCTTTCTTT.

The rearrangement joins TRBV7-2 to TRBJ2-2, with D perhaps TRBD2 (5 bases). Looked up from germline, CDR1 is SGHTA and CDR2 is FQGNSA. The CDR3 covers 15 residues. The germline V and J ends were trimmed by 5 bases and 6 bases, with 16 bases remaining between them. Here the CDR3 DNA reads TGTGCCAGCAGCCCATGGACGGGAATGCCCGGGGAGCTGTTTTTT. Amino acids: CASSPWTGMPGELFF.

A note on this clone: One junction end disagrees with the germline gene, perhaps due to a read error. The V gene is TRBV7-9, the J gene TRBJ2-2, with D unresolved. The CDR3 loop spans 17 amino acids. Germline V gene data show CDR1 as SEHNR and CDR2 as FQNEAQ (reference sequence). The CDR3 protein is CASSLTPGTRNPGELFF. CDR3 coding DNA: TGTGCCAGCAGCCTAACCCCAGGAACAAGGAACCCCGGGGAGCTGTTTTTT.

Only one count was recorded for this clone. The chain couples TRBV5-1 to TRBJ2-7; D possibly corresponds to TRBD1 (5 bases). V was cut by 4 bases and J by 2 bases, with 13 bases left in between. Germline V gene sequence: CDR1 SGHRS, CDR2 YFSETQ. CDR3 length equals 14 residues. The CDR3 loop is CASSQGPGTYEQYF. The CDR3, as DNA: TGCGCCAGCAGCCAAGGACCAGGGACCTACGAGCAGTACTTC. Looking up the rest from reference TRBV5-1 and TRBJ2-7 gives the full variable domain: KAGVTQTPRYLIKTRGQQVTLSCSPISGHRSVSWYQQTPGQGLQFLFEYFSETQRNKGNFPGRFSGRQFSNSRSEMNVSTLELGDSALYLCASSQGPGTYEQYFGPGTRLTVT.

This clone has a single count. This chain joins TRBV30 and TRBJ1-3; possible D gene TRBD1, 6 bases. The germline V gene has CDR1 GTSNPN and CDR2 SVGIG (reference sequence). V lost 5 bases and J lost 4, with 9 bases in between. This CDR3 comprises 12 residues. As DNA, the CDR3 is TGTGCCTGGGGGACATTAGGAAACACCATATATTTT. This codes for CAWGTLGNTIYF. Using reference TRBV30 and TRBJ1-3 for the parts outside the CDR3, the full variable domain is SQTIHQWPATLVQPVGSPLSLECTVEGTSNPNLYWYRQAAGRGLQLLFYSVGIGQISSEVPQNLSASRPQDRQFILSSKKLLLSDSGFYLCAWGTLGNTIYFGEGSWLTVV.

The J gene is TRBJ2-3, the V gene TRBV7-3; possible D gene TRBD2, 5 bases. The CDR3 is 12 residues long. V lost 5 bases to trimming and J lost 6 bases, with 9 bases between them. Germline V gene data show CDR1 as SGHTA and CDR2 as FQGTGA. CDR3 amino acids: CASSEGGDTQYF. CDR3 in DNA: TGTGCCAGCAGCGAGGGTGGGGATACGCAGTATTTT.

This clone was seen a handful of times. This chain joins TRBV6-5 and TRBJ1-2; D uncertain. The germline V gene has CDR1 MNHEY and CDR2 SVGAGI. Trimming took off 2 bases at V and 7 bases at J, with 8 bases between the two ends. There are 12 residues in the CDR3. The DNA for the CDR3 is TGTGCCAGCAGTTACAGTAACAGTGGCTACACCTTC. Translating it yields CASSYSNSGYTF.

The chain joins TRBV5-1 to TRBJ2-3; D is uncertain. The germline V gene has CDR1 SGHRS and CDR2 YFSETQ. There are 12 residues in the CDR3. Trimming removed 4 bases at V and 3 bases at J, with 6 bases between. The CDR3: CASSHKTDTQYF. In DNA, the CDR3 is TGCGCCAGCAGCCACAAAACAGATACGCAGTATTTT.

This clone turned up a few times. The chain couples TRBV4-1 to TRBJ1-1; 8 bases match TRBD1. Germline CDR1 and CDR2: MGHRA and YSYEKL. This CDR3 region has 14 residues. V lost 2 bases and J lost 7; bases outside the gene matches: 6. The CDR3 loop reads CASSQRTGPGEAFF. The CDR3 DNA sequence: TGCGCCAGCAGCCAACGGACAGGGCCCGGTGAAGCTTTCTTT.

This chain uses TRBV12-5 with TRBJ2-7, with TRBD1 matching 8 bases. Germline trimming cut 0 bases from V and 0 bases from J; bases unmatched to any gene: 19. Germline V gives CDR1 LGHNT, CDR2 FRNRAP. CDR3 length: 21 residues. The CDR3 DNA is TGTGCTAGTGGTTTGGTGGCCGGGGTGCAGCTGAGGACAGGGAGCTCCTACGAGCAGTACTTC. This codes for CASGLVAGVQLRTGSSYEQYF.

This CDR3 is CASSPRGLDGYTF. The CDR3 DNA reads as TGTGCCAGCTCACCGAGGGGGCTCGATGGCTACACCTTC. The chain recombines TRBV18 with TRBJ1-2; the match to TRBD1 covers 7 bases. The trim removed 3 bases at V and 6 bases at J, leaving 4 bases unmatched. Looked up from germline, CDR1 is KGHSH and CDR2 is LQKENI. The CDR3 has 13 residues.

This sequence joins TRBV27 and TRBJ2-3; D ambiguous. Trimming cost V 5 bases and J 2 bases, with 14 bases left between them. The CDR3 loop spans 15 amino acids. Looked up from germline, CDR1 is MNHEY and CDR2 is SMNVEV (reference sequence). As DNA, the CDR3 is TGTGCCAGCAGTCAACGACTCCTCTCCACAGATACGCAGTATTTT. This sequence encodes CASSQRLLSTDTQYF.

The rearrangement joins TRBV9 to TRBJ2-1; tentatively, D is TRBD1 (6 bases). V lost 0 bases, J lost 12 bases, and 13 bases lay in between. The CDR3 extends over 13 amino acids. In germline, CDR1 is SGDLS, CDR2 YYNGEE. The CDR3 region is CASSVDRDPRQFF. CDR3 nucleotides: TGTGCCAGCAGCGTAGACAGGGACCCCCGGCAGTTCTTC.

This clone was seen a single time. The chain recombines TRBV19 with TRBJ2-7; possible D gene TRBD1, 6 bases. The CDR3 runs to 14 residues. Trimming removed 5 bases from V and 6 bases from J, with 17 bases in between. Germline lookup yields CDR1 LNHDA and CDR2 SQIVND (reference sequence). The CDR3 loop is CASSSAGASFEQYF. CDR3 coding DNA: TGTGCCAGTAGTTCGGCAGGGGCAAGCTTCGAGCAGTACTTC.